The 27 T cell receptor beta chains below all came from one sample that was sequenced in a study of blood T cell repertoires in COVID-19. Repertoires were generated with immunoSEQ multiplex PCR, while TCRdb's copy carries only in-frame clones and drops some. The sample contains fewer than 40,000 clones, roughly 88% of which appear only once. The sample consisted of peripheral blood. The receptor set was obtained from a man between 65 and 80 years old with active COVID-19.

The rearrangement joins TRBV6-5 to TRBJ2-7, with 9 bases fitting TRBD1. V dropped 2 bases and J dropped 6; count of bases not matched to a gene: 5. The CDR3 runs 14 residues. CDR1 is MNHEY, CDR2 SVGAGI, per germline. CDR3 sequence: CASSYTGQGVEQYF. DNA for the CDR3: TGTGCCAGCAGTTACACGGGACAGGGTGTCGAGCAGTACTTC.

The table lists this clone with a count of one. This chain uses TRBV7-9 with TRBJ2-1, with D possibly TRBD1 on 5 matching bases. Trimming took off 3 bases at V and 7 bases at J, with 13 bases between the two ends. The CDR3 has 14 amino acids. Germline V CDR1 and CDR2: SEHNR, FQNEAQ (reference sequence). For the CDR3, the DNA is TGTGCCAGCAGCTTGCAGGGCGGAAGGAATGAGCAGTTCTTC. Translating gives CASSLQGGRNEQFF.

This rearrangement joins TRBV19 to TRBJ2-2; D is possibly TRBD2 (5 bases). Germline CDR1 reads LNHDA; CDR2 reads SQIVND (reference sequence). The CDR3 is 14 residues long. V was trimmed by 5 bases and J by 5 bases, leaving 12 bases between them. CDR3 nucleotides: TGTGCCAGTAGTGTTTGGACTTCAACCGGGGAGCTGTTTTTT. This encodes CASSVWTSTGELFF. The full variable domain, completed using reference TRBV19 and TRBJ2-2, is DGGITQSPKYLFRKEGQNVTLSCEQNLNHDAMYWYRQDPGQGLRLIYYSQIVNDFQKGDIAEGYSVSREKKESFPLTVTSAQKNPTAFYLCASSVWTSTGELFFGEGSRLTVL.

This chain links TRBV24-1 with TRBJ2-1, with D possibly TRBD2 on 5 matching bases. CDR3 length equals 14 residues. Germline V gene lookup returns CDR1 KGHDR and CDR2 SFDVKD. Trimming pared 6 bases from V and 1 base from J, leaving 9 bases between. CDR3 bases: TGTGCCACCAGTCTTCGCGGGTCCTACAATGAGCAGTTCTTC. Protein sequence: CATSLRGSYNEQFF.

The chain couples TRBV19 to TRBJ2-5; 9 bases are a match to TRBD2. Trimming took 8 bases from V and 4 from J; bases not matched to a gene: 11. The V gene's germline CDR1 is LNHDA and CDR2 SQIVND (reference sequence). The CDR3 is 15 residues long. CDR3 protein: CASFDSSGSTETQYF. As DNA, the CDR3 is TGTGCCAGTTTTGACAGTAGCGGGAGTACAGAGACCCAGTACTTC.

The chain combines TRBV28 with TRBJ2-7, with D maybe TRBD1 (6 bases). V dropped 6 bases and J dropped 1 base, with 10 bases sitting between them. This CDR3 has 13 amino acids. CDR1 is MDHEN and CDR2 is SYDVKM in the germline V gene. The CDR3 bases are TGTGCCAGCAGCATGGACAGTTCCTACGAGCAGTACTTC. The encoded protein is CASSMDSSYEQYF.

V and J are TRBV28 and TRBJ2-2; D might be TRBD2 (6 bases). The germline V gene encodes CDR1 MDHEN and CDR2 SYDVKM. CDR3 length: 12 residues. V gave up 6 bases and J gave up 7 bases, with 9 bases separating them. The CDR3 here is CASRGGIGELFF. DNA for the CDR3: TGTGCCAGCAGGGGGGGTATCGGGGAGCTGTTTTTT.

The gene calls are TRBV15 and TRBJ2-7, with TRBD2 identical over 7 bases. The germline V gene encodes CDR1 LNHNV and CDR2 YYDKDF (reference sequence). V dropped 0 bases and J dropped 2; count of bases not matched to a gene: 10. The CDR3 totals 17 residues. This CDR3 reads CATSREALARITYEQYF. DNA of the CDR3: TGTGCCACCAGCAGAGAGGCACTAGCGCGGATTACCTACGAGCAGTACTTC. Full variable domain (outside the CDR3, taken from reference TRBV15 and TRBJ2-7): DAMVIQNPRYQVTQFGKPVTLSCSQTLNHNVMYWYQQKSSQAPKLLFHYYDKDFNNEADTPDNFQSRRPNTSFCFLDIRSPGLGDTAMYLCATSREALARITYEQYFGPGTRLTVT.

V usage is TRBV28 and J usage is TRBJ2-7; 10 positions agree with TRBD2. Germline CDR1 is MDHEN and CDR2 is SYDVKM. Trimming took 6 bases from V and 3 from J; bases not matched to a gene: 11. This CDR3 region has 16 residues. CDR3 in DNA: TGTGCCAGCAGCTCGGGAGCCCTAGCGGGAGTCTACGAGCAGTACTTC. Amino acids: CASSSGALAGVYEQYF. Using reference TRBV28 and TRBJ2-7 for the parts outside the CDR3, the full variable domain is DVKVTQSSRYLVKRTGEKVFLECVQDMDHENMFWYRQDPGLGLRLIYFSYDVKMKEKGDIPEGYSVSREKKERFSLILESASTNQTSMYLCASSSGALAGVYEQYFGPGTRLTVT.

J is TRBJ2-3 and V is TRBV6-6; no clear D gene. The CDR3 spans 15 residues. Germline V gene data show CDR1 as MNHNY and CDR2 as SVGAGI (reference sequence). The V gene lost 2 bases and the J gene lost 0 bases, with 9 bases spanning the gap. The CDR3 loop reads CASSYARSSTDTQYF. As DNA, the CDR3 is TGTGCCAGCAGTTACGCGAGGAGTAGCACAGATACGCAGTATTTT.

The V and J genes are TRBV7-9 and TRBJ2-7; 8 positions agree with TRBD1. This CDR3 contains 13 residues. The junction had 7 bases not matched to a gene; V was cut back by 5 bases and J by 7 bases. CDR1 is SEHNR and CDR2 is FQNEAQ in the germline V gene (reference sequence). This chain's CDR3 is CASSLGQGWEQYF. For the CDR3, the DNA is TGTGCCAGCAGCCTTGGACAGGGTTGGGAGCAGTACTTC.

This chain joins TRBV28 and TRBJ1-2, with TRBD1 as a possible D gene (6 bases). The CDR3 extends over 14 amino acids. The germline V gene encodes CDR1 MDHEN and CDR2 SYDVKM. V was pared by 6 bases and J by 2 bases, with 13 bases between. CDR3 bases: TGTGCCAGCAGACCTGGGGGCAGAAACTATGGCTACACCTTC. Its protein is CASRPGGRNYGYTF.

The chain uses TRBV2 and TRBJ2-1; 7 positions agree with TRBD1. In germline, CDR1 is SNHLY, CDR2 FYNNEI. The CDR3 covers 17 residues. Trimming cost V 7 bases and J 0 bases; bases outside gene matches: 12. CDR3 nucleotides: TGTGCCAGCAACCGACAGGGCCCTCGTATCTCCTACAATGAGCAGTTCTTC. Its translation is CASNRQGPRISYNEQFF.

The rearrangement uses TRBV6-5 and TRBJ1-5, with a tentative D call TRBD1 (6 bases). The CDR3 contains 14 residues. Trimming removed 8 bases from V and 2 bases from J, with 13 bases in between. Per the germline V gene, CDR1 is MNHEY and CDR2 is SVGAGI. CDR3 nucleotide sequence: TGTGCCAGCCTGGGGGCTTTCGGCAATCAGCCCCAGCATTTT. Residues: CASLGAFGNQPQHF.

The chain combines TRBV27 with TRBJ2-7, with a tentative D call TRBD2 (5 bases). V lost 4 bases to trimming and J lost 3 bases, with 10 bases between them. Germline V gives CDR1 MNHEY, CDR2 SMNVEV (reference sequence). This CDR3 has 13 residues. CDR3 coding DNA: TGTGCCAGCAGTTCGGTAGGAGGCTACGAGCAGTACTTC. Residues: CASSSVGGYEQYF.

V and J are TRBV6-2 or TRBV6-3 and TRBJ2-5; TRBD1 matches at 7 bases. The CDR3 spans 17 residues. Germline V CDR1 and CDR2: MNHEY, SVGEGT. J lost 1 base, V lost 4 bases, and 12 bases had no gene match. In nucleotides, the CDR3 is TGTGCCAGCAGTTTCCACGCCCGGAACAGGGGCCAAGAGACCCAGTACTTC. It encodes CASSFHARNRGQETQYF.

The J gene is TRBJ2-3, the V gene TRBV5-6; tentative D call: TRBD2 (6 bases). CDR3 length: 14 amino acids. Per germline, CDR1 SGHDT and CDR2 YYEEEE. Trimming removed 4 bases at V and 2 bases at J, with 11 bases between. The CDR3 DNA is TGTGCCAGCAGCCCCACTAGCATCACAGATACGCAGTATTTT. Residues: CASSPTSITDTQYF.

V usage is TRBV2 and J usage is TRBJ2-2; no clear D. The V gene's germline CDR1 is SNHLY and CDR2 FYNNEI. Trimming removed 7 bases from V and 0 bases from J, with 9 bases in between. The CDR3 length is 14 residues. CDR3 DNA sequence: TGTGCCAGCACCGCGCGCTCGAACACCGGGGAGCTGTTTTTT. This encodes CASTARSNTGELFF.

The chain uses TRBV4-1 and TRBJ2-7; weak D call: TRBD2 (6 bases). The CDR3 spans 17 residues. Trimming shortened V by 0 bases and J by 7 bases, and 22 bases separated the two germline ends. CDR1 and CDR2 from the germline V gene are MGHRA and YSYEKL. CDR3 sequence: CASSQEDRAGPGGEQYF. The CDR3 nucleotides are TGCGCCAGCAGCCAAGAGGATCGGGCAGGGCCCGGGGGAGAGCAGTACTTC.

V gene TRBV18 combines with J gene TRBJ2-1, with D tentatively TRBD2 (6 bases). The V and J ends lost 3 bases and 3 bases respectively, with 15 bases between them. Germline V gene lookup returns CDR1 KGHSH and CDR2 LQKENI. CDR3 length: 16 residues. The chain's CDR3 is CASSPFTGESYNEQFF. The DNA for the CDR3 is TGTGCCAGCTCACCGTTTACGGGAGAGAGCTACAATGAGCAGTTCTTC.

The V call is TRBV20-1, the J call TRBJ2-3; tentatively, D is TRBD2 (5 bases). This CDR3 is 13 amino acids long. The V gene lost 3 bases and the J gene lost 0 bases, with 7 bases spanning the gap. Per the germline V gene, CDR1 is DFQATT and CDR2 is SNEGSKA (reference sequence). The CDR3 DNA sequence: TGCAGTGCTAGTAGGAGGAGCACAGATACGCAGTATTTT. Translation: CSASRRSTDTQYF.

This chain connects TRBV7-2 to TRBJ2-2, with D perhaps matching TRBD1 (6 bases). Looked up from germline, CDR1 is SGHTA and CDR2 is FQGNSA. This CDR3 is built from 15 residues. V gave up 7 bases and J gave up 2 bases, with 14 bases separating them. CDR3 DNA: TGTGCCAGCACCCTGACAGGAGCTAACACCGGGGAGCTGTTTTTT. This encodes CASTLTGANTGELFF.

This clone appeared a few times. The chain links TRBV11-2 to TRBJ2-3; 7 nucleotides align to TRBD1. Germline V gene lookup returns CDR1 SGHAT and CDR2 FQNNGV. This CDR3 comprises 16 residues. V lost 3 bases, J lost 1 base, and 7 bases stayed unmatched. CDR3 region: CASSFLPQGGTDTQYF. In DNA, the CDR3 is TGTGCCAGCAGCTTCCTTCCCCAGGGGGGCACAGATACGCAGTATTTT.

The chain combines TRBV7-8 with TRBJ1-5; D perhaps matches TRBD1 (5 bases). Trimming stripped 5 bases from V and 3 bases from J, with 11 bases between. The CDR3 contains 14 residues. The germline V gene has CDR1 SGHVS and CDR2 FQNEAQ. The CDR3 loop reads CASSARQYNQPQHF. Written as DNA, the CDR3 is TGTGCCAGCAGCGCCAGACAGTACAATCAGCCCCAGCATTTT.

The chain carries TRBV21-1 and TRBJ2-5; TRBD2, the table's D call, lacks a check against the DNA. TRBV21-1 is a listed pseudogene. The CDR3 covers 18 residues. The CDR3 reads CASSIKLAGEGRAETQYF. The CDR3 DNA sequence: TGTGCCAGCAGCATTAAACTAGCGGGAGAGGGTCGGGCGGAGACCCAGTACTTC.

The chain combines TRBV19 with TRBJ1-5, with D possibly being TRBD1 (5 bases). CDR1 and CDR2 (germline): LNHDA, SQIVND (reference sequence). This CDR3 is built from 13 residues. V was clipped by 10 bases and J by 4 bases, with 14 bases between them. The CDR3 sequence: CATRGVGNQPQHF. The CDR3 bases are TGTGCCACCCGGGGGGTGGGGAATCAGCCCCAGCATTTT. Looking up the rest from reference TRBV19 and TRBJ1-5 gives the full variable domain: DGGITQSPKYLFRKEGQNVTLSCEQNLNHDAMYWYRQDPGQGLRLIYYSQIVNDFQKGDIAEGYSVSREKKESFPLTVTSAQKNPTAFYLCATRGVGNQPQHFGDGTRLSIL.

The chain links TRBV5-6 to TRBJ1-5, with D possibly TRBD1 on 5 matching bases. This CDR3 contains 14 residues. Trimming shortened V by 2 bases and J by 5 bases, and 11 bases separated the two germline ends. Germline CDR1 and CDR2: SGHDT and YYEEEE. The CDR3 sequence: CASSLRGTDQPQHF. The CDR3 nucleotides read TGTGCCAGCAGCTTAAGGGGAACGGATCAGCCCCAGCATTTT.